This passage covers 24 T cell receptor beta chains from one sample sequenced in a study of tumor-infiltrating lymphocytes in primary liver carcinoma. The study extracted blood RNA from unsorted whole blood and also extracted germline DNA. Researchers generated TCR beta cDNA from around 510 ng of total RNA, relying on a constant-region primer. Modified slightly, ARM-PCR produced TCR beta libraries over three nested multiplex PCR rounds. Investigators reported that the first two PCR rounds, at around 11 cycles each, used TRBV1-TRBV30 forward primers with a C-beta reverse primer. MiXCR, applied by TCRdb to the multiplex PCR reads, yields one record per CDR3 protein. The data hold about 330,000 distinct CDR3 sequences, with around 60% observed a single time. Source material: peripheral blood. These receptors were collected from a man aged 35-49 years with primary liver carcinoma and hepatitis B virus infection.

In regard to this clonotype: It may be a read error: a sequence one base away is much more abundant. This chain uses TRBV5-5 with TRBJ2-3; 9 bases are a match to TRBD1. In germline, CDR1 is SGHKS, CDR2 YYEKEE (reference sequence). The CDR3 consists of 16 residues. The CDR3 DNA reads TGTGCCAGCACTAAACAGGGGGCGTTCGGCACAGATACGCTGTATTTT. Its protein product is CASTKQGAFGTDTLYF.

Notes on this clonotype: This may be a read error: a much more frequent sequence differs by one nucleotide. The V call is TRBV5-5, the J call TRBJ1-5; D gene uncertain. Trimming pared 4 bases from V and 7 bases from J, leaving 15 bases between. CDR1 is SGHKS and CDR2 is YYEKEE in the germline V gene (reference sequence). The CDR3 runs 14 residues. The CDR3 sequence: CASSPGIHGQPQHF. The DNA for the CDR3 is TGTGCCAGCAGCCCGGGGATTCATGGGCAGCCCCAGCATTTT.

Worth noting for this clonotype: A much larger clone differs from this one at a single base, so this may be a read error. This chain uses TRBV4-3 with TRBJ2-1; 11 bases map to TRBD2. The CDR3 is 18 residues long. Germline values: CDR1 LGHNA, CDR2 YSLEER. The CDR3 protein is CASSQDPKLAGGYNVQFF. CDR3 bases: TGCGCCAGCAGCCAAGACCCCAAGCTAGCGGGAGGTTACAATGTGCAGTTCTTC.

About this clonotype itself: It may be a read error: a sequence one base away is much more abundant. V gene TRBV6-2 or TRBV6-3 combines with J gene TRBJ2-7, with 8 bases fitting TRBD2. Germline V gene data show CDR1 as MNHEY and CDR2 as SVGEGT. The CDR3 has 14 amino acids. Here the CDR3 reads CANSLSGSVYEQYF. In DNA, the CDR3 is TGTGCCAACAGTCTCAGCGGGAGCGTCTACGAGCAGTACTTC.

With regard to this clonotype: A much larger clone lies one base from this, so it may be a read error. The CDR3 end shows no conserved phenylalanine or tryptophan, and so a read error is likely. The rearrangement links TRBV12-3 or TRBV12-4 to TRBJ2-3; 9 nucleotides agree with TRBD1. With 3 bases clipped from V and 6 bases from J, the junction kept 10 bases outside the gene matches. The CDR3 length is 16 residues. CDR3 region: CASSLEPGTGKDTQYV. In nucleotides, the CDR3 is TGTGCCAGCAGTTTGGAGCCCGGGACAGGGAAGGATACGCAGTATGTT.

This clonotype has more than one count but fewer than ten. The CDR3 nucleotides read TGTGCCTGGAGTAAAATCGGACTAGCGGCAGTCCAAGAGACCCAGTACTTC. This encodes CAWSKIGLAAVQETQYF. V usage is TRBV30 and J usage is TRBJ2-5, with 10 bases matching TRBD2. Germline assignment: CDR1 GTSNPN and CDR2 SVGIG (reference sequence). V was clipped by 2 bases and J by 1 base; unmatched bases: 10. This CDR3 comprises 17 residues.

Remarks on this clonotype: A clone one base away is much larger, so this may be a read error. The chain has TRBV6-5 and TRBJ2-1, with 9 bases aligning to TRBD2. V shed 8 bases and J 1 base; nucleotides not matched to a gene: 6. In germline, CDR1 is MNHEY, CDR2 SVGAGI. The CDR3 has 15 amino acids. CDR3 residues: CASCFLAGSYNEQFF. CDR3 in DNA: TGTGCCAGCTGTTTCCTAGCGGGATCCTACAATGAGCAGTTCTTC.

This clonotype was counted between two and nine times. This could be a read error, since a much larger clone is one nucleotide away. The V call is TRBV11-3, the J call TRBJ2-1; D ambiguous. This CDR3 has 13 amino acids. The germline V and J ends were trimmed by 8 bases and 8 bases, with 16 bases remaining between them. Germline CDR1 is SGHNT and CDR2 is YENEEA. In DNA form, the CDR3 reads TGTGCCAGCGCCATGACCCCGCTGGATGAGCAGTTCTTC. It encodes CASAMTPLDEQFF.

The chain recombines TRBV30 with TRBJ1-4, with TRBD1 identical over 11 bases. The germline V gene has CDR1 GTSNPN and CDR2 SVGIG (reference sequence). This CDR3 comprises 13 residues. The V segment lost 5 bases and the J segment 8 bases; nucleotides outside the gene matches: 4. In DNA, the CDR3 is TGTGCCTGGCAGGGACAGGGGGAGGAAAAACTGTTTTTT. Protein: CAWQGQGEEKLFF.

In regard to this clonotype: A much larger clone differs from this one at a single base, so this may be a read error. V and J are TRBV6-1 and TRBJ2-1; D remains unclear. CDR1 and CDR2 (germline): MNHNS, SASEGT. The CDR3 sequence is 10 residues long. CDR3 sequence: CASGYNERFF. CDR3 coding DNA: TGTGCCAGCGGCTACAATGAGCGGTTCTTC.

Regarding this clonotype: A junction end diverges from the germline sequence, so it may reflect a read error. V gene TRBV7-8 combines with J gene TRBJ2-1, with D unresolved. The germline gives CDR1 SGHVS, CDR2 FQNEAQ. This CDR3 has 14 residues. CDR3 nucleotides: TGTGTCAGCAGCTTAGTAGTAGTGTCGGATGAGCAGTTCTTC. It codes for CVSSLVVVSDEQFF.

Worth noting for this clonotype: Since a much larger clone is just one base distant, this may be a read error. DNA for the CDR3: TGTGCCATCAATGAGAGGGACTGGTTCACAGATACGCAGTATTTT. As protein: CAINERDWFTDTQYF. The chain links TRBV10-3 to TRBJ2-3; D perhaps matches TRBD2 (6 bases). CDR3 length: 15 amino acids. CDR1 is ENHRY, CDR2 SYGVKD, per germline.

As regards this clonotype: It may be a read error: a sequence one base away is much more abundant. The CDR3 end shows no conserved phenylalanine or tryptophan, and so a read error is likely. The rearrangement links TRBV6-5 to TRBJ2-2; TRBD1 or TRBD2 may be the D gene (5 bases each). The CDR3 covers 16 residues. Trimming cost V 5 bases and J 6 bases, with 19 bases left between them. CDR1 MNHEY and CDR2 SVGAGI come from the germline V gene. CDR3: CASSKRDGLGAGELFS. Written as DNA, the CDR3 is TGTGCCAGCAGTAAAAGGGACGGCCTTGGGGCCGGGGAGCTGTTTTCT.

Turning to this clonotype: This sequence may be a read error, since a much larger clone differs from it by one base. The chain joins TRBV6-5 to TRBJ2-3; maybe TRBD2 (6 bases). The germline gives CDR1 MNHEY, CDR2 SVGAGI. The CDR3 length is 13 residues. V was pared by 8 bases and J by 4 bases, with 13 bases between. CDR3 region: CASGGLGADTQYF. The CDR3 DNA reads as TGTGCCAGCGGGGGACTGGGGGCAGATACGCAGTATTTT.

A remark on this clonotype: A read error is possible here, since a much larger clone lies one base away. This chain connects TRBV4-1 to TRBJ2-3; D unresolved. Germline V gene sequence: CDR1 MGHRA, CDR2 YSYEKL. The CDR3 sequence is 12 residues long. V was clipped by 0 bases and J by 8 bases, with 6 bases between them. The chain's CDR3 is CASSQDRSTQYF. The CDR3 DNA follows: TGCGCCAGCAGCCAAGATAGGAGTACGCAGTATTTT.

As to this clonotype: Relative to the germline gene, one junction end is altered; a read error may explain this. V gene TRBV6-1 combines with J gene TRBJ2-5; perhaps TRBD2 as D (6 bases). Germline CDR1 MNHNS, CDR2 SASEGT. The CDR3 sequence is 16 residues long. The CDR3 nucleotides read TGTGCCAGCACCTCTGGAGAGCGGGTCGGCCAAGAGATCCAGTACTTC. Amino acid sequence: CASTSGERVGQEIQYF.

This clonotype was seen repeatedly, ten times or more. The chain links TRBV6-1 to TRBJ2-1, with D unresolved. The germline V gene has CDR1 MNHNS and CDR2 SASEGT. Trimming took off 8 bases at V and 8 bases at J, with 10 bases between the two ends. The CDR3 totals 11 residues. For the CDR3, the DNA is TGTGCCAGCGACCACGGCGATGAGCAGTTCTTC. Residues: CASDHGDEQFF.

A note on this clonotype: Its ends do not fully match the called genes, so a read error is possible. The chain combines TRBV11-2 with TRBJ2-1; a weak D match, TRBD1 (5 bases). The CDR3 totals 13 residues. Looked up from germline, CDR1 is SGHAT and CDR2 is FQNNGV. This chain's CDR3 is CASNQQVGDEQFF. DNA of the CDR3: TGTGCGAGCAACCAACAGGTGGGCGATGAGCAGTTCTTC.

In this sample, this clonotype turned up a few times. The chain employs TRBV25-1 and TRBJ2-1; 10 nucleotides agree with TRBD2. The germline gives CDR1 MGHDK, CDR2 SYGVNS. This CDR3 contains 19 residues. V was pared by 3 bases and J by 0 bases, with 11 bases of the junction left unmatched. CDR3 bases: TGTGCCAGCAGTGACTCCCTAGCGGGAGCCCAGAACTCCTACAATGAGCAGTTCTTC. Protein product: CASSDSLAGAQNSYNEQFF. Using reference TRBV25-1 and TRBJ2-1 for the parts outside the CDR3, the full variable domain is EADIYQTPRYLVIGTGKKITLECSQTMGHDKMYWYQQDPGMELHLIHYSYGVNSTEKGDLSSESTVSRIRTEHFPLTLESARPSHTSQYLCASSDSLAGAQNSYNEQFFGPGTRLTVL.

This clonotype was detected ten times or more. This rearrangement joins TRBV29-1 to TRBJ1-1; 7 nucleotides line up with TRBD1. CDR1 and CDR2 from the germline V gene are SQVTM and ANQGSEA. This CDR3 spans 12 amino acids. With V trimmed by 3 bases and J by 3 bases, 1 base remained unmatched. The CDR3 coding sequence is TGCAGCGTTGATACAGGGGACACTGAAGCTTTCTTT. Translated, it gives CSVDTGDTEAFF.

A remark on this clonotype: Being one base from a much bigger clone, this may be a read error. This sequence joins TRBV30 and TRBJ2-4, with D unresolved. The V gene lost 1 base and the J gene lost 11 bases, with 15 bases spanning the gap. This CDR3 contains 13 residues. CDR1 and CDR2 from the germline V gene are GTSNPN and SVGIG (reference sequence). CDR3 protein: CAWSAGTQDLQYF. The CDR3 DNA reads as TGTGCCTGGAGTGCAGGAACCCAGGACCTTCAGTACTTC.

A remark on this clonotype: Since a much larger clone is just one base distant, this may be a read error. The chain has TRBV5-6 and TRBJ1-5, with D unresolved. The germline V gene has CDR1 SGHDT and CDR2 YYEEEE. The CDR3 has 14 residues. This CDR3 is CATSLTGRDQPQHF. The CDR3 DNA is TGTGCCACCAGCTTGACGGGGAGAGATCAGCCCCAGCATTTT. The variable domain in full, completed from reference TRBV5-6 and TRBJ1-5, reads DAGVTQSPTHLIKTRGQQVTLRCSPKSGHDTVSWYQQALGQGPQFIFQYYEEEERQRGNFPDRFSGHQFPNYSSELNVNALLLGDSALYLCATSLTGRDQPQHFGDGTRLSIL.

A few counts support this clonotype. This may stem from a read error, because a much larger clone lies one nucleotide away. This chain joins TRBV6-6 and TRBJ2-5; tentatively, D is TRBD1 or TRBD2 (6 bases each). V dropped 7 bases and J dropped 5 bases, with 26 bases sitting between them. The CDR3 extends over 17 amino acids. Per germline, CDR1 MNHNY and CDR2 SVGAGI (reference sequence). CDR3 residues: CASNRPSSWRGAETQYF. The CDR3 DNA follows: TGTGCCAGCAATCGACCCTCTAGCTGGAGGGGGGCGGAGACCCAGTACTTC.

The sample holds one count of this clonotype. The final CDR3 position lacks the conserved phenylalanine or tryptophan, pointing to a likely read error. The chain has TRBV29-1 and TRBJ2-1, with D maybe TRBD2 (5 bases). This CDR3 is 15 amino acids long. From germline, CDR1 is SQVTM and CDR2 ANQGSEA. Deletions cut 5 bases from V and 8 bases from J, with 22 bases between. DNA for the CDR3: TGCAGCGTTCAACTATTCCGCGGGCCCTTCGATGAGCAGTTCATC. It specifies CSVQLFRGPFDEQFI.